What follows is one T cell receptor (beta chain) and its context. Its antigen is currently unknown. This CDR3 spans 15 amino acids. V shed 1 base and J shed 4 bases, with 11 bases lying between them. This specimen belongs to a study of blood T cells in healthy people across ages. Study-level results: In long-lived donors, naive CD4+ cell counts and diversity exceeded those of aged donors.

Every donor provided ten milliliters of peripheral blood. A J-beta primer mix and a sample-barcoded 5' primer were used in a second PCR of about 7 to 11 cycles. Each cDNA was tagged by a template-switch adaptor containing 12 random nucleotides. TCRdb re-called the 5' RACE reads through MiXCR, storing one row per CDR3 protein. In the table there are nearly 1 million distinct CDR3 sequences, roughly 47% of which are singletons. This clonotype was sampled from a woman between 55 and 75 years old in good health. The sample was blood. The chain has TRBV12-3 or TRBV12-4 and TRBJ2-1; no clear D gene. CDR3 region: CASSLGHPLYNEQFF. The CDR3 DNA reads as TGTGCCAGCAGTTTAGGGCACCCTCTTTACAATGAGCAGTTCTTC.